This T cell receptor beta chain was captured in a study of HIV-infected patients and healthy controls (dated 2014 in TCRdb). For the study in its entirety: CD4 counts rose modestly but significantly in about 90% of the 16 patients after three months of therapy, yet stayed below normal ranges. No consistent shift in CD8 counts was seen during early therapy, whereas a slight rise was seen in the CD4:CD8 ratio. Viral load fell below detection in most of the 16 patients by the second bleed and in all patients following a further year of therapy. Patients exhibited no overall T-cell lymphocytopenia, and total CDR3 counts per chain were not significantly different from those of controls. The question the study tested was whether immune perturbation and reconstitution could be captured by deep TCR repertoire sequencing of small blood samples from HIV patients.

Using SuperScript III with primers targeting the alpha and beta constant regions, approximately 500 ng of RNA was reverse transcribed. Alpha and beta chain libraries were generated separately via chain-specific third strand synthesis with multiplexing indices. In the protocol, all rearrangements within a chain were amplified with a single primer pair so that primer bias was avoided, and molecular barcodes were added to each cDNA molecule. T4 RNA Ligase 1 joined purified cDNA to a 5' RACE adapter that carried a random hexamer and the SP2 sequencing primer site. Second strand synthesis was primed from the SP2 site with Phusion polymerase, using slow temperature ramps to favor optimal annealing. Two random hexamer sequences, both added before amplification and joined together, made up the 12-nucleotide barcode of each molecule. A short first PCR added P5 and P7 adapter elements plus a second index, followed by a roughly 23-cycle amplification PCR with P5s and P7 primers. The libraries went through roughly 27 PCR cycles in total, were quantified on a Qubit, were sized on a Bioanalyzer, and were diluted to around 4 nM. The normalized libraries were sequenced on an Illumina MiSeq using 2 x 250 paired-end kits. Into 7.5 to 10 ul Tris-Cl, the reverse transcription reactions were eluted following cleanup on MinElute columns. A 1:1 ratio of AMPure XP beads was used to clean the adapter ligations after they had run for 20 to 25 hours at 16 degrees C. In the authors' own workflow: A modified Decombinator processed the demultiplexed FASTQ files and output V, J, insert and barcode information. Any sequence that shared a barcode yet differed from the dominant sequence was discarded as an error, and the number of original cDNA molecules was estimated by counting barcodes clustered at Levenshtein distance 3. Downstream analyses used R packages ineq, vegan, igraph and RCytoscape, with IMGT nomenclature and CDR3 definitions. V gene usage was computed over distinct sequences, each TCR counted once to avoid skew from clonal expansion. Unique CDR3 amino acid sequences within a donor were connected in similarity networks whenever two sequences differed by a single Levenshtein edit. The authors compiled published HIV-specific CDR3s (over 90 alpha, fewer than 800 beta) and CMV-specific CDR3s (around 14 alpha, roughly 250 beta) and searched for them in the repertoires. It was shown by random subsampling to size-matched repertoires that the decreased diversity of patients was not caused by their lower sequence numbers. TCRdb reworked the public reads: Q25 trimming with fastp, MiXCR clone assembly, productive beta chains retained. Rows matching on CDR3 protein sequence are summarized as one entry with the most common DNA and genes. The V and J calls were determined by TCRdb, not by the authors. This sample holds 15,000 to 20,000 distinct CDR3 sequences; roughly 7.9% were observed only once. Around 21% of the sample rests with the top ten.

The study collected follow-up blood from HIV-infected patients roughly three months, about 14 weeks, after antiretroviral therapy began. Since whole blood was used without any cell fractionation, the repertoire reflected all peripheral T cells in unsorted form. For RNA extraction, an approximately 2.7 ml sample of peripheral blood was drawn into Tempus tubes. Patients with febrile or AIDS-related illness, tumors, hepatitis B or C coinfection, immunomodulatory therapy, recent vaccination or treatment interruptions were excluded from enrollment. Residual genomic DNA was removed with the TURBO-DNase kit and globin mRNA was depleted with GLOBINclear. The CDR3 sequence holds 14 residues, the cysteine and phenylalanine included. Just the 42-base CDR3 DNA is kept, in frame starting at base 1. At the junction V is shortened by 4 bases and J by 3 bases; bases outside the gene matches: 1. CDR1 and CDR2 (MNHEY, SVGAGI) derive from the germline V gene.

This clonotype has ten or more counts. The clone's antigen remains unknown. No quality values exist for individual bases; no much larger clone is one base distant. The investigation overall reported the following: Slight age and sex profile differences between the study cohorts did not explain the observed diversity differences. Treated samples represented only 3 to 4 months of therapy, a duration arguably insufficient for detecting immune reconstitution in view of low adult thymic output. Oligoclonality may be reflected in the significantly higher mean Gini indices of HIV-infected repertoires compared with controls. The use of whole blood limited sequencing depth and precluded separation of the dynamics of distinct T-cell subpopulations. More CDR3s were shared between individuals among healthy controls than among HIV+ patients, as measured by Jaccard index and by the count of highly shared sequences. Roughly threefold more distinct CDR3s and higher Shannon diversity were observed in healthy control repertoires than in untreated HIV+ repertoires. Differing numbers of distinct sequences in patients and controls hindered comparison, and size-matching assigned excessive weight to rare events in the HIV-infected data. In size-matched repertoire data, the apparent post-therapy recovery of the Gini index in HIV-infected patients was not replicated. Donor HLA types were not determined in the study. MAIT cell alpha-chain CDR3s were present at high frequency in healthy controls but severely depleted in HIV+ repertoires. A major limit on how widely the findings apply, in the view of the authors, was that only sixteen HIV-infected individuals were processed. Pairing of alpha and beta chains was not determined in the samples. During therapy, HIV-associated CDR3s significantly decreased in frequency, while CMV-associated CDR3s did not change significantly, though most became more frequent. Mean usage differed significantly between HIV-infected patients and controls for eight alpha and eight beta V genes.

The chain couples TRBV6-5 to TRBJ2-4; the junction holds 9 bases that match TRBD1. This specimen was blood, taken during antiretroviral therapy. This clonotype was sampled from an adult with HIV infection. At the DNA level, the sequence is TGTGCCAGCAGTTGGGGACAGGGCAAAAACATTCAGTACTTC. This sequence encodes CASSWGQGKNIQYF.